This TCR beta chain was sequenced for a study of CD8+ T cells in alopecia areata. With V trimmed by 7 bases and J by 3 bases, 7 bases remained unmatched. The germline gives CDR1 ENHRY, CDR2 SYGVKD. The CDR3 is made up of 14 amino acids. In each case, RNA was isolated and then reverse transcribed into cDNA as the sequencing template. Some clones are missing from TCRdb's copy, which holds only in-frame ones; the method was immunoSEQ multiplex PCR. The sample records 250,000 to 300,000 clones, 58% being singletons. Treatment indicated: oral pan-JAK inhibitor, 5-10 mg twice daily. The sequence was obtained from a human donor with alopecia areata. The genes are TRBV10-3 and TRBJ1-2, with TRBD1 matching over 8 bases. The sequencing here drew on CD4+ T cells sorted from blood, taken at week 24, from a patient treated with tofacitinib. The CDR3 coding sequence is TGTGCCATCAAAGGACAGGGTGGGGACTATGGCTACACCTTC. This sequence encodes CAIKGQGGDYGYTF.